The next 2 T cell receptor beta chains were all read from a single sample in a study of T cell repertoires in cytomegalovirus infection. No antigen has been identified for these receptors. TCRdb analysed the reads with MiXCR anew, one entry per CDR3 protein. The table shows approximately 730,000 distinct CDR3 sequences, with under 35% occurring only once. The source material was cultured CD8+ T cells from PBMCs, sampled from culture after CMV antigen stimulation. The source of these receptors is a human donor in good health (CMV status not recorded). Some clones in this sample may be carry-over from other donors' samples.

This clonotype was counted a few times. The gene calls are TRBV20-1 and TRBJ2-2; the match to TRBD2 covers 12 bases. The CDR3 totals 21 residues. From germline, CDR1 is DFQATT and CDR2 SNEGSKA (reference sequence). V trimming: 0 bases; J trimming: 0 bases; junction bases outside the gene matches: 14. CDR3 bases: TGCAGTGCTAGAGATCTCTCGGGGCTAGCGGGGGGGAACTCGAACACCGGGGAGCTGTTTTTT. This encodes CSARDLSGLAGGNSNTGELFF.

This clonotype came up a few times. This chain uses TRBV9 with TRBJ2-5; 7 bases line up with TRBD2. After removal of 0 bases from V and 5 bases from J, the junction contained 7 bases not matched to a gene. Germline V gives CDR1 SGDLS, CDR2 YYNGEE. CDR3 length: 15 residues. The CDR3 region is CASSVGGAGRETQYF. The CDR3 DNA sequence: TGTGCCAGCAGCGTAGGAGGAGCGGGGCGGGAGACCCAGTACTTC. The full variable domain, its missing parts supplied by reference TRBV9 and TRBJ2-5, is DSGVTQTPKHLITATGQRVTLRCSPRSGDLSVYWYQQSLDQGLQFLIQYYNGEERAKGNILERFSAQQFPDLHSELNLSSLELGDSALYFCASSVGGAGRETQYFGPGTRLLVL.